The 15 T cell receptor beta chains below were found in one sample sequenced in a study of blood T cell repertoires in COVID-19. Some clones are missing from TCRdb's copy, which holds only in-frame ones; the method was immunoSEQ multiplex PCR. The table shows 150,000 to 200,000 clones, with about 88% occurring only once. The sample consisted of peripheral blood. These TCRs come from a human donor in a cohort sampled during active COVID-19.

The CDR3 region is CASSQVASYETQYF. DNA of the CDR3: TGTGCCAGCAGCCAAGTCGCTAGTTACGAGACCCAGTACTTC. The chain recombines TRBV4-2 with TRBJ2-5; D remains unclear. Germline CDR1 LGHNA, CDR2 YNFKEQ. V was trimmed by 1 base and J by 5 bases, leaving 11 bases between them. This CDR3 contains 14 residues.

This clone was counted a few times. This chain connects TRBV5-4 to TRBJ2-1; the match to TRBD2 covers 8 bases. CDR1 is SGHNT, CDR2 YYREEE, per germline (reference sequence). The CDR3 consists of 14 residues. J was trimmed by 6 bases and V by 2 bases; bases with no gene match: 4. CDR3 DNA: TGTGCCAGCAGCTTTCCGGGGGGGATCAATGAGCAGTTCTTC. Translating it yields CASSFPGGINEQFF. Drawing the rest from reference TRBV5-4 and TRBJ2-1, the complete variable domain is ETGVTQSPTHLIKTRGQQVTLRCSSQSGHNTVSWYQQALGQGPQFIFQYYREEENGRGNFPPRFSGLQFPNYSSELNVNALELDDSALYLCASSFPGGINEQFFGPGTRLTVL.

This rearrangement joins TRBV5-1 to TRBJ1-1; D might be TRBD1 (5 bases). CDR3 length: 13 amino acids. V was shortened by 4 bases and J by 1 base, with 8 bases between the two germline ends. CDR1 SGHRS and CDR2 YFSETQ come from the germline V gene. In nucleotides, the CDR3 is TGCGCCAGCAGCCCAGGACAGAACACTGAAGCTTTCTTT. Amino acid sequence: CASSPGQNTEAFF.

A single count supports this clone. V usage is TRBV4-3 and J usage is TRBJ1-1; D ambiguous. Germline V gene lookup returns CDR1 LGHNA and CDR2 YSLEER. V lost 5 bases and J lost 0, with 10 bases in between. CDR3 length equals 14 residues. Written as DNA, the CDR3 is TGCGCCAGCAGCTTTAAGCAGGTGAACACTGAAGCTTTCTTT. Translating gives CASSFKQVNTEAFF.

This clone was recorded a few times. The chain links TRBV6-1 to TRBJ1-5; 8 nucleotides line up with TRBD1. This CDR3 contains 16 residues. V was clipped by 3 bases and J by 4 bases; unmatched bases: 8. Per the germline V gene, CDR1 is MNHNS and CDR2 is SASEGT. CDR3 amino acids: CASSEERTGFNQPQHF. CDR3 DNA: TGTGCCAGCAGTGAGGAAAGGACAGGGTTTAATCAGCCCCAGCATTTT.

The chain joins TRBV15 to TRBJ2-3; D gene uncertain. Germline assignment: CDR1 LNHNV and CDR2 YYDKDF (reference sequence). The ends were cut back, 0 bases at V and 6 bases at J, with 4 bases in the middle. The CDR3 runs 12 residues. The DNA for the CDR3 is TGTGCCACCAGCAGAGATCAGGATACGCAGTATTTT. It is translated as CATSRDQDTQYF.

The chain employs TRBV9 and TRBJ1-1; no reliable D call. Germline V gives CDR1 SGDLS, CDR2 YYNGEE. CDR3 size: 13 residues. The germline V and J ends were trimmed by 1 base and 0 bases, with 4 bases remaining between them. This CDR3 is CASSVIMNTEAFF. CDR3 sequence (DNA): TGTGCCAGCAGCGTAATAATGAACACTGAAGCTTTCTTT. The variable domain in full, with the rest retrieved from reference TRBV9 and TRBJ1-1, is DSGVTQTPKHLITATGQRVTLRCSPRSGDLSVYWYQQSLDQGLQFLIQYYNGEERAKGNILERFSAQQFPDLHSELNLSSLELGDSALYFCASSVIMNTEAFFGQGTRLTVV.

This clone was observed a handful of times. The V gene is TRBV9, the J gene TRBJ2-5; 16 bases match TRBD2. Looked up from germline, CDR1 is SGDLS and CDR2 is YYNGEE. V lost 4 bases, J lost 1 base, and 4 bases stayed unmatched. The CDR3 spans 17 residues. The CDR3 nucleotides read TGTGCCAGCAGCAGAGGGACTAGCGGGGGGGGCCAAGAGACCCAGTACTTC. This translates into CASSRGTSGGGQETQYF.

This clone was seen only once. This rearrangement joins TRBV7-2 to TRBJ2-2, with D uncertain. Germline V gene lookup returns CDR1 SGHTA and CDR2 FQGNSA. Trimming removed 7 bases at V and 6 bases at J, with 9 bases between. CDR3 length: 12 residues. The CDR3 DNA follows: TGTGCCAGCACTACCCTCCCCGGGGAGCTGTTTTTT. Translation: CASTTLPGELFF.

The V call is TRBV4-3, the J call TRBJ1-5, with a tentative D call TRBD1 (6 bases). Trimming cost V 0 bases and J 6 bases, with 12 bases left between them. CDR1 and CDR2 (germline): LGHNA, YSLEER. The CDR3 is 15 amino acids. DNA for the CDR3: TGCGCCAGCAGCCAAGATATCCAGGGGTCTCAGCCCCAGCATTTT. Translating gives CASSQDIQGSQPQHF.

The chain couples TRBV5-1 to TRBJ2-5; perhaps TRBD2 as D (7 bases). From germline, CDR1 is SGHRS and CDR2 YFSETQ. CDR3 length equals 16 residues. Trimming shortened V by 1 base and J by 3 bases, and 16 bases separated the two germline ends. Written as DNA, the CDR3 is TGCGCCAGCAGCTTGTGGGGGGGCGCAGGTGAAGAGACCCAGTACTTC. Protein product: CASSLWGGAGEETQYF.

V usage is TRBV7-2 and J usage is TRBJ2-7, with 11 nucleotides matching TRBD2. Trimming at V came to 2 bases and at J to 0 bases, leaving 9 bases not matched to a gene. Germline V lookup: CDR1 SGHTA, CDR2 FQGNSA. The CDR3 consists of 18 residues. The CDR3 DNA follows: TGTGCCAGCAGCTTAAACCTAGCGGGGGGCCCTAGCTCCTACGAGCAGTACTTC. It translates to CASSLNLAGGPSSYEQYF.

This sequence joins TRBV6-5 and TRBJ2-3; D ambiguous. Germline CDR1 reads MNHEY; CDR2 reads SVGAGI. There are 13 residues in the CDR3. The V and J ends lost 6 bases and 4 bases respectively, with 11 bases between them. Here the CDR3 DNA reads TGTGCCAGCAGGCCCTTGGCCCCAGATACGCAGTATTTT. It translates to CASRPLAPDTQYF.

Note on this clone: Additional DNA sequences in this sample encode the identical CDR3. This chain joins TRBV7-9 and TRBJ2-7; 9 bases agree with TRBD1. The germline gives CDR1 SEHNR, CDR2 FQNEAQ (reference sequence). The CDR3 sequence is 14 residues long. The ends lost 6 bases at V and 0 bases at J; junction bases unmatched: 3. The CDR3 spells CASSSDRGSYEQYF. The CDR3 DNA is TGTGCCAGCAGTTCGGACAGGGGCTCCTACGAGCAGTACTTC.

The chain carries TRBV4-1 and TRBJ2-5; TRBD2 aligns across 11 bases. CDR3 length equals 15 residues. Germline CDR1 and CDR2: MGHRA and YSYEKL. V lost 3 bases and J lost 4; bases outside the gene matches: 4. CDR3 sequence reads: CASSQDGLAGETQYF. The CDR3 DNA reads TGCGCCAGCAGCCAGGACGGACTAGCGGGAGAGACCCAGTACTTC.